The source of this TCR beta chain is a study of Ad26.COV2.S vaccination and SARS-CoV-2 variants. The germline CDR1 and CDR2 sequences are SNHLY and FYNNEI. The CDR3 runs 17 residues. Trimming shortened V by 8 bases and J by 0 bases, and 22 bases separated the two germline ends. Study conclusions and caveats: Using TCR breadth and depth analyses may have led to underestimated total T cell responses.

Sequencing used immunoSEQ multiplex PCR; TCRdb keeps in-frame clones, though not all of them. This repertoire shows some 390,000 clones, about 89% found once; its top ten account for approximately 1.9%. As for this clone: Its target is not known.

Treatment described: some 20 received Ad26.COV2.S at low or high dose, single or two shots; five or six received placebo; per-sample allocation not given. Specimen acquisition occurred on day 63 following the initial vaccine or placebo injection. The sample in question was peripheral blood, obtained in a trial of Ad26.COV2.S vaccine versus placebo. This chain uses TRBV2 with TRBJ1-1; D is perhaps TRBD1 (6 bases). This receptor was taken from a person aged 18-65 years who received the Ad26.COV2.S COVID-19 vaccine or a placebo. CDR3 in amino acids: CASVQSPQGLMNTEAFF. CDR3 DNA sequence: TGTGCCAGCGTACAGTCCCCACAGGGACTCATGAACACTGAAGCTTTCTTT. Full variable domain (remainder filled in from reference TRBV2 and TRBJ1-1): EPEVTQTPSHQVTQMGQEVILRCVPISNHLYFYWYRQILGQKVEFLVSFYNNEISEKSEIFDDQFSVERPDGSNFTLKIRSTKLEDSAMYFCASVQSPQGLMNTEAFFGQGTRLTVV.